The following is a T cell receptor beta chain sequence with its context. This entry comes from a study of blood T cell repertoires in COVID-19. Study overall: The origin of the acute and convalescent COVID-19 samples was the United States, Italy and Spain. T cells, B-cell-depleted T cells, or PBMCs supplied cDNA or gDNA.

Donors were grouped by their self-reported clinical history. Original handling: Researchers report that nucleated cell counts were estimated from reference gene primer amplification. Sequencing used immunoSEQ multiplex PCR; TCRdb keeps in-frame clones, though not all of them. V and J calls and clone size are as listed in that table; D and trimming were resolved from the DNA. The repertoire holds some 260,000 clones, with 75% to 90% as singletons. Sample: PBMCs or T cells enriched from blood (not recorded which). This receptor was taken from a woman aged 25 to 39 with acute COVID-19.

The CDR3 loop is CASSSGQDRGILGETQYF. The CDR3 DNA follows: TGTGCCAGCAGCTCGGGGCAGGACAGGGGGATTTTAGGAGAGACCCAGTACTTC. This chain uses TRBV7-9 with TRBJ2-5; 10 bases agree with TRBD1. Germline trimming cut 4 bases from V and 4 bases from J; bases unmatched to any gene: 15. The CDR3 has 18 amino acids. Germline V lookup: CDR1 SEHNR, CDR2 FQNEAQ (reference sequence).